This T cell receptor beta chain emerged from a study of blood T cell repertoires in COVID-19. It was during active infection that Seattle patients were enrolled and then longitudinally followed. Profiled with immunoSEQ multiplex PCR; TCRdb holds only in-frame clones, not every one. This table holds some 60,000 clones, roughly four fifths found once. The CDR3 extends over 17 amino acids. After removal of 2 bases from V and 6 bases from J, the junction contained 14 bases not matched to a gene. Germline V gene data show CDR1 as SGHNT and CDR2 as YENEEA. The material sequenced was peripheral blood. The chain is built from TRBV11-3 and TRBJ2-3, with 7 bases aligning to TRBD2. This clonotype originated in a man older than 75 with COVID-19, enrolled during active disease. This chain's CDR3 is CASSLFVERGGDDTQYF. The CDR3 DNA reads as TGTGCCAGCAGCTTATTTGTAGAACGGGGAGGGGACGATACGCAGTATTTT.